A single T cell receptor (beta chain) is shown here with its context. Its target antigen remains unknown. It has no much larger one-base neighbor in the sample; base qualities were not kept. This record comes from a study of control samples from healthy donors and cancer patients (dated by TCRdb to about 2020). In the germline V gene, CDR1 corresponds to SGHNT and CDR2 to YENEEA. V lost 0 bases and J lost 10 bases; the stretch between them is 13 bases long. The CDR3 runs 14 amino acids, cysteine and phenylalanine included. Only CDR3 DNA remains: 42 bases, in frame from the first base. Libraries were prepared through the immunoSEQ multiplex PCR assay. The source is immuneACCESS, and TCRdb retained only in-frame sequences with V and J called. Part of the clones is not carried over; for the studies checked, unresolved V genes explain less than half of this, and the remainder is unexplained. The sample table contains over 100,000 clones; only one count was recorded for more than 70% of them. The ten largest make up roughly 3.3% of the sample.

The source is a man between 40 and 49 years old in good health. The chain links TRBV11-3 with TRBJ1-5; the D gene is unclear. Source material: blood. The base sequence is TGTGCCAGCAGCTTAGAGGGTTCCGGCCAACCCCAGCATTTT. This sequence encodes CASSLEGSGQPQHF.